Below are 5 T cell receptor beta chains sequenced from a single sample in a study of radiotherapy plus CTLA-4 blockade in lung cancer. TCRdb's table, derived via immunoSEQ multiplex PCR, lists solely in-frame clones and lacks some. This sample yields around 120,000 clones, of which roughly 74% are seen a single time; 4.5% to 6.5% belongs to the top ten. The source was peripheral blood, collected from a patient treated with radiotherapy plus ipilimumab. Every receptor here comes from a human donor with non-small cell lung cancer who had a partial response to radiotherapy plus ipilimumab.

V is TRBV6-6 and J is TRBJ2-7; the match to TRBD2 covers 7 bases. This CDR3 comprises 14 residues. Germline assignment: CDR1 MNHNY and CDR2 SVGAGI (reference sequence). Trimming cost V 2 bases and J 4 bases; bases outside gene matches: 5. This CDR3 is CASSYGTGGYEQYV. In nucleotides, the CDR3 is TGTGCCAGCAGTTACGGAACGGGAGGTTACGAGCAGTACGTC.

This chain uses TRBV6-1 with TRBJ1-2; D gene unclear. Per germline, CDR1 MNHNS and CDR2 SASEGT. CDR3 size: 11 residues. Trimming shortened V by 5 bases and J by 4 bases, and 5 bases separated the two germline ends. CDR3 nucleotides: TGTGCCAGCAGTCAGGCCTATGGCTACACCTTC. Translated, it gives CASSQAYGYTF.

The CDR3 DNA reads TGCGCCAGCACGCTTGGGACAGGAAAAGGCTACACCTTC. It specifies CASTLGTGKGYTF. The genes are TRBV5-1 and TRBJ1-2, with 8 bases aligning to TRBD1. Germline-derived CDR1 and CDR2 are SGHRS and YFSETQ. The CDR3 length is 13 residues. J was trimmed by 8 bases and V by 6 bases; bases with no gene match: 9. The complete variable domain, with remaining parts taken from reference TRBV5-1 and TRBJ1-2, reads KAGVTQTPRYLIKTRGQQVTLSCSPISGHRSVSWYQQTPGQGLQFLFEYFSETQRNKGNFPGRFSGRQFSNSRSEMNVSTLELGDSALYLCASTLGTGKGYTFGSGTRLTVV.

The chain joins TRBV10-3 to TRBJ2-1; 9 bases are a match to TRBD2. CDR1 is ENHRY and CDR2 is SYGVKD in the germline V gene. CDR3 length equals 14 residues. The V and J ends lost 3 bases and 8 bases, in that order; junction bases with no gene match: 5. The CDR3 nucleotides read TGTGCCATCAGTGAAGGACTAGCGTTCGATGAGCAGTTCTTC. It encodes CAISEGLAFDEQFF.

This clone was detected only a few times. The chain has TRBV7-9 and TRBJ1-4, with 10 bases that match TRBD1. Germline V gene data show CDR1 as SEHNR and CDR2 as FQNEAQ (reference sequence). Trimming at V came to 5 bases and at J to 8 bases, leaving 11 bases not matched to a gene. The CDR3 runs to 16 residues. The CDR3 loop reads CASSLDWDRGGEKLFF. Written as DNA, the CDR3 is TGTGCCAGCAGCCTAGATTGGGACAGGGGAGGCGAAAAACTGTTTTTT.